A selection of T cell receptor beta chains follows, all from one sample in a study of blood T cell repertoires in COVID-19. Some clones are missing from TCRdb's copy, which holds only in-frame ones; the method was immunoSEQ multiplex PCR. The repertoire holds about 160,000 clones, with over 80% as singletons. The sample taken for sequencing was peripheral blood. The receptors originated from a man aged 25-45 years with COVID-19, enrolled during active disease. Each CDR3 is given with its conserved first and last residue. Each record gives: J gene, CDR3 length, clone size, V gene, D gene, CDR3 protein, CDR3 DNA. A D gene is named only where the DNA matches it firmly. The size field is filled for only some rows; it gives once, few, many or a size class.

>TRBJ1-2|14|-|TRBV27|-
CASRSSLGAGGYTF
TGTGCCAGCAGATCAAGTTTGGGGGCAGGCGGCTACACCTTC
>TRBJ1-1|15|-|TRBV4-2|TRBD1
CASSQPTTGAGEAFF
TGTGCCAGCAGCCAACCAACGACAGGGGCCGGTGAAGCTTTCTTT
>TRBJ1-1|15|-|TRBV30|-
CAWSVLPGARTEAFF
TGTGCCTGGAGTGTTCTTCCAGGGGCGAGGACTGAAGCTTTCTTT
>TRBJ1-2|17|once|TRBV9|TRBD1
CASSALGGQGVSESYTF
TGTGCCAGCAGCGCCCTCGGCGGACAGGGCGTTTCTGAGAGCTACACCTTC
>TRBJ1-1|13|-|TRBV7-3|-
CASSSTGTSEAFF
TGTGCCAGCAGTTCTACCGGGACATCTGAAGCTTTCTTT
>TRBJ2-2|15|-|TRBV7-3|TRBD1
CASSLFSRGTGELFF
TGTGCCAGCAGCTTATTTTCCAGGGGGACCGGGGAGCTGTTTTTT
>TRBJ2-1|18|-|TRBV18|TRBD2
CASSPIAGGPVSYNEQFF
TGTGCCAGCTCACCAATAGCGGGAGGGCCAGTATCCTACAATGAGCAGTTCTTC
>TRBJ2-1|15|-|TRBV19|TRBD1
CASSMGQRSYNEQFF
TGTGCCAGTAGTATGGGACAGCGCTCCTACAATGAGCAGTTCTTC
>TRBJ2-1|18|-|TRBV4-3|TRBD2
CASSQELAGSLSFDEQFF
TGCGCCAGCAGCCAAGAACTAGCGGGGTCACTCTCGTTCGATGAGCAGTTCTTC
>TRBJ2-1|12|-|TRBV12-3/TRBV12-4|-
CASSLTDNEQFF
TGTGCCAGCAGCTTAACAGACAATGAGCAGTTCTTC
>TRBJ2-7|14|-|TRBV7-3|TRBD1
CASSPDRDTYEQYF
TGTGCCAGCAGCCCTGACAGGGATACCTACGAGCAGTACTTC
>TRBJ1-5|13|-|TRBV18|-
CASSPGEEQPQHF
TGTGCCAGCTCACCAGGGGAGGAGCAGCCCCAGCATTTT
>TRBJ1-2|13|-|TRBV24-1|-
CATSIGQSYGYTF
TGTGCCACCAGTATTGGGCAGTCCTATGGCTACACCTTC
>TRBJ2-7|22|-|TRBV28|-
CASSLCISGPAGRVEASYEQYF
TGTGCCAGCAGTTTATGCATTAGTGGCCCTGCGGGAAGGGTCGAGGCCTCCTACGAGCAGTACTTC
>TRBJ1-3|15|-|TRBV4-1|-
CASSQDPGSGNTIYF
TGCGCCAGCAGCCAAGATCCGGGTTCTGGAAACACCATATATTTT
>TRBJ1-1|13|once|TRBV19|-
CASLYVGSTEAFF
TGTGCCAGCCTCTATGTGGGGAGCACTGAAGCTTTCTTT
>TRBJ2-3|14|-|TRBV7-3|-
CASSSQASTDTQYF
TGTGCCAGCAGCTCCCAAGCCAGCACAGATACGCAGTATTTT
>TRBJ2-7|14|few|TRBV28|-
CAVLSEGNSYEQYF
TGTGCGGTCCTCTCTGAGGGCAACTCCTACGAGCAGTACTTC
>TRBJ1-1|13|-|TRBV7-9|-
CASSLTMNTEAFF
TGTGCCAGCAGCCTTACAATGAACACTGAAGCTTTCTTT
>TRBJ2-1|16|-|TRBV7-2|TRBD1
CASSPWTGSTYNEQFF
TGTGCCAGCAGTCCCTGGACAGGGAGTACCTACAATGAGCAGTTCTTC
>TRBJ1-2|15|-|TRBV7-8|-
CASSSTRVFAYGYTF
TGTGCCAGCAGCTCAACTCGGGTGTTTGCCTATGGCTACACCTTC
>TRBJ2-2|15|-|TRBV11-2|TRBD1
CASSLAKGATGELFF
TGTGCCAGCAGCTTAGCCAAGGGGGCCACCGGGGAGCTGTTTTTT
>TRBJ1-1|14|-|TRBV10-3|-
CAISEGGTNTEAFF
TGTGCCATCAGTGAGGGAGGAACGAACACTGAAGCTTTCTTT
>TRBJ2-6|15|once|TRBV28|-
CASSLFSSGANVLTF
TGTGCCAGCAGTTTATTTAGCTCTGGGGCCAACGTCCTGACTTTC
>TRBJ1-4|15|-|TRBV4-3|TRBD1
CASSQGGTGSEKLFF
TGCGCCAGCAGCCAAGGTGGGACAGGGAGTGAAAAACTGTTTTTT
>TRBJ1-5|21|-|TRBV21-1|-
CASSKALCGQGVRVTRQPQHF
TGTGCCAGCAGCAAAGCGCTTTGCGGACAGGGCGTACGGGTGACCCGGCAGCCCCAGCATTTT
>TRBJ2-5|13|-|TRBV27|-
CASSIRGQETQYF
TGTGCCAGCAGTATCAGGGGACAAGAGACCCAGTACTTC
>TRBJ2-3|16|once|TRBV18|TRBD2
CASSPRAAGGTDTQYF
TGTGCCAGCTCACCACGGGCTGCGGGGGGCACAGATACGCAGTATTTT
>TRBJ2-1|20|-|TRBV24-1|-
CATSDLLNLDSPSSYNEQFF
TGTGCCACCAGTGATTTGCTTAACCTAGACAGTCCGAGCTCCTACAATGAGCAGTTCTTC
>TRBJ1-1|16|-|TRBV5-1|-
CASSLRLGRFNTEAFF
TGCGCCAGCAGCTTGAGGTTGGGGAGATTCAACACTGAAGCTTTCTTT
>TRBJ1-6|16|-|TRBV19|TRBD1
CASSSRDRGGDSPLHF
TGTGCCAGTAGTTCCAGGGACAGGGGCGGAGATTCACCCCTCCACTTT
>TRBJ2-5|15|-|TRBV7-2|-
CASSPRDSNLKTQYF
TGTGCCAGCAGCCCCAGGGACTCTAACCTGAAGACCCAGTACTTC
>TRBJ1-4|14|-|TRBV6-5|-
CASTTDRSNEKLFF
TGTGCCAGCACCACTGACAGGTCTAATGAAAAACTGTTTTTT
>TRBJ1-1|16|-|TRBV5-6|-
CASSSDPRAGNTEAFF
TGTGCCAGCAGCTCCGACCCCAGGGCAGGAAACACTGAAGCTTTCTTT
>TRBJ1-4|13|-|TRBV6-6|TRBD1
CASSYSGQGELFF
TGTGCCAGCAGTTACTCGGGACAGGGGGAACTGTTTTTT
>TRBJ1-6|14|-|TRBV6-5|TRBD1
CASRLTGDNSPLHF
TGTGCCAGCAGGTTAACAGGGGACAATTCACCCCTCCACTTT
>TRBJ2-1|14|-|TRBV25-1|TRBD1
CASSRKQQGNEQFF
TGTGCCAGCAGTCGCAAACAACAGGGGAATGAGCAGTTCTTC
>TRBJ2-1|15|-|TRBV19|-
CASSHKGVSGNEQFF
TGTGCCAGTAGTCATAAGGGAGTTAGTGGGAATGAGCAGTTCTTC
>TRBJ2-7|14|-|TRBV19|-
CASSMTASSYEQYF
TGTGCCAGTAGTATGACAGCGAGCTCCTACGAGCAGTACTTC
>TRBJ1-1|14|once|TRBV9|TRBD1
CASSSGARGPEAFF
TGTGCCAGCAGCTCTGGGGCCAGGGGGCCTGAAGCTTTCTTT
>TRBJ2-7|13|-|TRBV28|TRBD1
CASSSPSGTGPYF
TGTGCCAGCAGTTCACCGTCCGGGACAGGGCCGTACTTC